This T cell receptor beta chain was sequenced during a study of shared clonotypes between healthy human individuals. In the case of this clone: The antigen remains undetermined.

General study results and limits: Donors were few, which limited the genetic and exposure-history diversity represented.

V lost 5 bases to trimming and J lost 13 bases, with 20 bases between them. There are 14 residues in the CDR3. Germline CDR1 reads SGHVS; CDR2 reads FNYEAQ. Clones were sequenced by immunoSEQ multiplex PCR, and TCRdb holds only the in-frame ones, with some missing. The data contain approximately 640,000 clones, more than 70% of them seen just once; the ten biggest clones take up about 1.7%. The sequence was obtained from a woman aged 30 to 39 in good health. The sequenced sample was memory CD4+ T cells sorted from blood. Subset defined: CD45RA-negative fraction. V is TRBV7-6 and J is TRBJ1-4, with D tentatively TRBD1 (5 bases). The CDR3 region is CASSRGELLGTLFF. CDR3 nucleotide sequence: TGTGCCAGCAGCCGGGGGGAGTTACTTGGTACACTGTTTTTT.